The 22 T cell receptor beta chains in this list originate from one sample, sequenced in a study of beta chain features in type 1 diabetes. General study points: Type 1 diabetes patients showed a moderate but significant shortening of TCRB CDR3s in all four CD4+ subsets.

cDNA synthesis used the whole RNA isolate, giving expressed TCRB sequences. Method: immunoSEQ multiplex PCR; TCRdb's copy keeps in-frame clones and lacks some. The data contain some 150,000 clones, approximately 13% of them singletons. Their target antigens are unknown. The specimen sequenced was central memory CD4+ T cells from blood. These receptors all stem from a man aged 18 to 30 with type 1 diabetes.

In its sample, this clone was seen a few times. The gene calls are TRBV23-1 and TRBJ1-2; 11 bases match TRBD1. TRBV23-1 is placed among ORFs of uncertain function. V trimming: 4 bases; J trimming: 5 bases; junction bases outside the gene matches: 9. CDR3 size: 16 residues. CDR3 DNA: TGCGCCAGCAGTCCTATCCGGGACAGGGGGGAGTATGGCTACACCTTC. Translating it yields CASSPIRDRGEYGYTF.

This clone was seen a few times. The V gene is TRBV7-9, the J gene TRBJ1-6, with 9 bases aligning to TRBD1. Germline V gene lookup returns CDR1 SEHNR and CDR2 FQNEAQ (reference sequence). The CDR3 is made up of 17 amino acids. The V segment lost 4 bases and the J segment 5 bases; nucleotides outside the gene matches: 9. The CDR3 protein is CASSSKTGGGNNSPLHF. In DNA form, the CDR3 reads TGTGCCAGCAGCTCCAAAACAGGGGGCGGAAATAATTCACCCCTCCACTTT.

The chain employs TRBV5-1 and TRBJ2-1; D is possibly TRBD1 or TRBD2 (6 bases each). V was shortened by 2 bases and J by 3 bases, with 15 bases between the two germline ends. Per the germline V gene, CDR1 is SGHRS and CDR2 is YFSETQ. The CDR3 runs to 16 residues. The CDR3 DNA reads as TGCGCCAGCAGCTTTGGAGGGGGGCTGAACTACAATGAGCAGTTCTTC. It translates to CASSFGGGLNYNEQFF.

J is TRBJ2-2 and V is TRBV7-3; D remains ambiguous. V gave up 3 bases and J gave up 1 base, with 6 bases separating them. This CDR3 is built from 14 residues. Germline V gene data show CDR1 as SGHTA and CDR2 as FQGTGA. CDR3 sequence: CASSFGVNTGELFF. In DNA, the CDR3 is TGTGCCAGCAGCTTCGGCGTGAACACCGGGGAGCTGTTTTTT.

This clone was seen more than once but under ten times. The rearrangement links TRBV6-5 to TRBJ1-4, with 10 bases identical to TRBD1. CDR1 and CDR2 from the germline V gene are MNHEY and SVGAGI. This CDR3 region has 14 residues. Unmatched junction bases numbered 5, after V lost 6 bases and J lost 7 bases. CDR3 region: CASRDRDRGEKLFF. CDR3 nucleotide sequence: TGTGCCAGCAGGGACCGGGACAGGGGTGAAAAACTGTTTTTT.

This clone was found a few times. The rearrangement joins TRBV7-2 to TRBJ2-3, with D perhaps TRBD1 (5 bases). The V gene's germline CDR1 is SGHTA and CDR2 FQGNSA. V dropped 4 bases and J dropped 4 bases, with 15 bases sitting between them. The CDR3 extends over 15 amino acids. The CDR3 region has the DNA TGTGCCAGCAGCTATCAGGGATTTATCGCAGATACGCAGTATTTT. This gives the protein CASSYQGFIADTQYF. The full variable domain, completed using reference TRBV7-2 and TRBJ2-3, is GAGVSQSPSNKVTEKGKDVELRCDPISGHTALYWYRQSLGQGLEFLIYFQGNSAPDKSGLPSDRFSAERTGGSVSTLTIQRTQQEDSAVYLCASSYQGFIADTQYFGPGTRLTVL.

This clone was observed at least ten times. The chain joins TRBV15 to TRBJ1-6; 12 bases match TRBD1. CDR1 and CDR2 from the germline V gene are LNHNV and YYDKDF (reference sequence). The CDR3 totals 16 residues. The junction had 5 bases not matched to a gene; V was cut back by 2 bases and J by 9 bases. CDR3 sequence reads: CATSRTGQGARSPLHF. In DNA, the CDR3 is TGTGCCACCAGCAGAACGGGACAGGGGGCGCGTTCACCCCTCCACTTT.

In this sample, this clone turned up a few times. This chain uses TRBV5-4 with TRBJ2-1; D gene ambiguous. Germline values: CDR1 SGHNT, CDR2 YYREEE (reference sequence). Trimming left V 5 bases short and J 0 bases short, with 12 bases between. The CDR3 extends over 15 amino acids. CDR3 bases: TGTGCCAGCAGGGTCGACGGTAGCTCCTACAATGAGCAGTTCTTC. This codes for CASRVDGSSYNEQFF.

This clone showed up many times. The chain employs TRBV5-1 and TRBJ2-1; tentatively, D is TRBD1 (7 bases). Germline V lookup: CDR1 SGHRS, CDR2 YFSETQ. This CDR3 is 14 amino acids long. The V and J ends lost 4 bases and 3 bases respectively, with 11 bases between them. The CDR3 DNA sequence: TGCGCCAGCAGCCCGGGGGACAGCTACAATGAGCAGTTCTTC. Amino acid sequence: CASSPGDSYNEQFF.

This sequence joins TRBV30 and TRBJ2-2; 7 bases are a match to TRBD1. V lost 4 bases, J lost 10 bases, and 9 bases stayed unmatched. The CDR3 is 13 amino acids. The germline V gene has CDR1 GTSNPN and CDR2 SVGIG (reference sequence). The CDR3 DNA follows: TGTGCCTGGAACCCCGGGACAGCGGTGGAGCTGTTTTTT. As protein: CAWNPGTAVELFF.

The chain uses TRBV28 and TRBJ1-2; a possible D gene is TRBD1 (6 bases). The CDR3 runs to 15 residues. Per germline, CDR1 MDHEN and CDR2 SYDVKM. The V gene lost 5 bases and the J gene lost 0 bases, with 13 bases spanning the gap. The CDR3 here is CASSPGTLTNYGYTF. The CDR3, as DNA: TGTGCCAGCAGTCCTGGGACACTTACTAACTATGGCTACACCTTC.

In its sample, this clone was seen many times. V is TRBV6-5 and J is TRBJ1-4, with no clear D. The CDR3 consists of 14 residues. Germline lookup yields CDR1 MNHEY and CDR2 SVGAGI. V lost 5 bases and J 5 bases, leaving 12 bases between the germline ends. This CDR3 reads CASSGGRLNEKLFF. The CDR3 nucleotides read TGTGCCAGCAGTGGCGGACGTCTGAATGAAAAACTGTTTTTT.

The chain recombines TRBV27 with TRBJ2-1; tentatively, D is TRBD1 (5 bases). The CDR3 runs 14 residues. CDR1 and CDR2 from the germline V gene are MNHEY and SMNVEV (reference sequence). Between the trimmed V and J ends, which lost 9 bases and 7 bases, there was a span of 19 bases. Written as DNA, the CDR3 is TGTGCCAGTTCATCGGCAGGGAAACGGAATGAGCAGTTCTTC. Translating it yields CASSSAGKRNEQFF.

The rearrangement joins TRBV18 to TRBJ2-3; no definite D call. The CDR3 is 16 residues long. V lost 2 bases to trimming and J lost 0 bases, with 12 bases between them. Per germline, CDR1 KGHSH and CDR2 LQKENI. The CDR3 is CASSPIWVGSTDTQYF. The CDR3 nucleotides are TGTGCCAGCTCACCAATTTGGGTTGGGAGCACAGATACGCAGTATTTT. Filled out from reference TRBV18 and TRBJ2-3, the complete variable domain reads NAGVMQNPRHLVRRRGQEARLRCSPMKGHSHVYWYRQLPEEGLKFMVYLQKENIIDESGMPKERFSAEFPKEGPSILRIQQVVRGDSAAYFCASSPIWVGSTDTQYFGPGTRLTVL.

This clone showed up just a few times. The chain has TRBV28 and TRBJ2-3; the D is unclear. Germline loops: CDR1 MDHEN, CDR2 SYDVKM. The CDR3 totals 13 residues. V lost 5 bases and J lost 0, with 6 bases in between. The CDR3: CASSPGSTDTQYF. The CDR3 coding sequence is TGTGCCAGCAGTCCGGGCAGCACAGATACGCAGTATTTT.

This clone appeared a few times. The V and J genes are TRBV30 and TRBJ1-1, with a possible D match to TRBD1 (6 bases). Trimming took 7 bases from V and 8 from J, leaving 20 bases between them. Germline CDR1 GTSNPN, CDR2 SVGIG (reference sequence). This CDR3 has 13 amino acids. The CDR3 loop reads CASSRGGSVEAFF. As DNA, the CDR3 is TGTGCCTCCTCAAGAGGGGGGTCAGTCGAAGCTTTCTTT.

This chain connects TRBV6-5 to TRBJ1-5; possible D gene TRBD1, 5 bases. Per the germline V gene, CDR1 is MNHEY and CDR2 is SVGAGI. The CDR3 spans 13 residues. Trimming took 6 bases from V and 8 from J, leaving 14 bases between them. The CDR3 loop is CASSPRVREPQHF. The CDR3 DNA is TGTGCCAGCAGCCCCAGGGTCCGGGAGCCCCAGCATTTT.

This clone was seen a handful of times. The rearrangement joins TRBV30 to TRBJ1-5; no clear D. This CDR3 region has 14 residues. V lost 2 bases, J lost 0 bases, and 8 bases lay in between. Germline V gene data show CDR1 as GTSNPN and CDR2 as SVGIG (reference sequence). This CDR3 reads CAWSISDSNQPQHF. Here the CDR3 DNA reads TGTGCCTGGAGTATCTCAGATAGCAATCAGCCCCAGCATTTT. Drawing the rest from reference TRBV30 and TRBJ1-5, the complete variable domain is SQTIHQWPATLVQPVGSPLSLECTVEGTSNPNLYWYRQAAGRGLQLLFYSVGIGQISSEVPQNLSASRPQDRQFILSSKKLLLSDSGFYLCAWSISDSNQPQHFGDGTRLSIL.

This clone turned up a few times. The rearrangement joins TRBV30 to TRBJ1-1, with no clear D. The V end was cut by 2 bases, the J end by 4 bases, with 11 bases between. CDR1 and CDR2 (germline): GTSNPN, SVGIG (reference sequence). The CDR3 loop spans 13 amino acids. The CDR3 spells CAWSSPSRTEAFF. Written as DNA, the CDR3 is TGTGCCTGGAGTTCACCCTCTCGCACTGAAGCTTTCTTT.

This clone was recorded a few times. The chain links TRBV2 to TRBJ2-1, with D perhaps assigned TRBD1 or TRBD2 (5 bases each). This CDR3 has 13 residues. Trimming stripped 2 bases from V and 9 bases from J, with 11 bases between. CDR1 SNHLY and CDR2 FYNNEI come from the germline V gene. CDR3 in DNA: TGTGCCAGCAGTGAACGACGGGGCGGTGAGCAGTTCTTC. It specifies CASSERRGGEQFF.

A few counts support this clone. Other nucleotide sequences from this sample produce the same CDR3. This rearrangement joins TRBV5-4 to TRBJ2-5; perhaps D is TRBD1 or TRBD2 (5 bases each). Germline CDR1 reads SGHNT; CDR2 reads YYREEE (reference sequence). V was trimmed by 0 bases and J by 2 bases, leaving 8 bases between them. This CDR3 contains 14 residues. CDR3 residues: CASSLAGRQETQYF. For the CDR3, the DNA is TGTGCCAGCAGCTTGGCGGGACGGCAAGAGACCCAGTACTTC. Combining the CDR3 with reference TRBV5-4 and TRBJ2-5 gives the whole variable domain ETGVTQSPTHLIKTRGQQVTLRCSSQSGHNTVSWYQQALGQGPQFIFQYYREEENGRGNFPPRFSGLQFPNYSSELNVNALELDDSALYLCASSLAGRQETQYFGPGTRLLVL.

This CDR3 is CAWKGAGETQYF. Written as DNA, the CDR3 is TGTGCCTGGAAGGGGGCGGGAGAGACCCAGTACTTC. This chain links TRBV30 with TRBJ2-5; 7 bases fit TRBD1. The CDR3 totals 12 residues. Germline V CDR1 and CDR2: GTSNPN, SVGIG (reference sequence). V lost 4 bases, J lost 4 bases, and 3 bases stayed unmatched.